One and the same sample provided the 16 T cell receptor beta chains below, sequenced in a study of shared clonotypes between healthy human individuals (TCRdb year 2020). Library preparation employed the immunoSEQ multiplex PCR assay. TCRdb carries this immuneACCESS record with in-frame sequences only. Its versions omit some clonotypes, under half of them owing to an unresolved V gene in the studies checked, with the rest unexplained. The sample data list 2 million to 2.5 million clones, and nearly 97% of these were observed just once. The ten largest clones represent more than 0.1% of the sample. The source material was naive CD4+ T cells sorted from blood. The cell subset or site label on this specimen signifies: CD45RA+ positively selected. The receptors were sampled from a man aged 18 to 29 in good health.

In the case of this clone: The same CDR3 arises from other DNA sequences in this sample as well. The CDR3 loop is CAISEGSLISYEQYF. The CDR3 DNA reads TGTGCCATCAGTGAGGGCAGTTTAATCTCCTACGAGCAGTACTTC. V usage is TRBV10-3 and J usage is TRBJ2-7; D ambiguous. The V end was cut by 2 bases, the J end by 0 bases, with 11 bases between. Germline CDR1 and CDR2: ENHRY and SYGVKD. The CDR3 has 15 residues.

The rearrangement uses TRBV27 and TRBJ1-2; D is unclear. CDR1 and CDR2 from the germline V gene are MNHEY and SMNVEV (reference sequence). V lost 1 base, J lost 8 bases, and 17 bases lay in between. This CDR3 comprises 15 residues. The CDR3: CASSLFGTPRVGYTF. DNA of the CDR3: TGTGCCAGCAGTTTATTCGGCACCCCCCGGGTGGGCTACACCTTC.

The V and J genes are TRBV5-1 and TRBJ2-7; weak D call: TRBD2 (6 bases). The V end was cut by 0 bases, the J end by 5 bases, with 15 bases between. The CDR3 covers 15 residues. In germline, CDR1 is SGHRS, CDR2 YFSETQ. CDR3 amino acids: CASSLGGREVHEQYF. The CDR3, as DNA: TGCGCCAGCAGCTTGGGAGGCAGGGAGGTCCACGAGCAGTACTTC.

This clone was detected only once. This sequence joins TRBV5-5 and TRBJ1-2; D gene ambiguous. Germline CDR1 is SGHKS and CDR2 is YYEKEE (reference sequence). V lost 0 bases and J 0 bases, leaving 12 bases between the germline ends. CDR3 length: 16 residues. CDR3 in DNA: TGTGCCAGCAGCTTGGGTACCCGTATTTCTAACTATGGCTACACCTTC. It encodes CASSLGTRISNYGYTF.

CDR3 region: CASSKTQNTEAFF. CDR3 DNA: TGTGCCAGCAGCAAGACACAGAACACTGAAGCTTTCTTT. The chain couples TRBV6-1 to TRBJ1-1, with unresolved D. With 6 bases removed from V and 1 base from J, the gap between germline ends came to 9 bases. Germline CDR1 MNHNS, CDR2 SASEGT. The length of the CDR3 is 13 residues.

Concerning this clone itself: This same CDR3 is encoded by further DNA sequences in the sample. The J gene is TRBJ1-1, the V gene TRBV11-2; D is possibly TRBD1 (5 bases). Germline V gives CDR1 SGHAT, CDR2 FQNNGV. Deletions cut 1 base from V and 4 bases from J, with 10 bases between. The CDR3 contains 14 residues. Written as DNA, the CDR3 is TGTGCCAGCAGCTTAGCTTTGGGGGGCACTGAAGCTTTCTTT. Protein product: CASSLALGGTEAFF.

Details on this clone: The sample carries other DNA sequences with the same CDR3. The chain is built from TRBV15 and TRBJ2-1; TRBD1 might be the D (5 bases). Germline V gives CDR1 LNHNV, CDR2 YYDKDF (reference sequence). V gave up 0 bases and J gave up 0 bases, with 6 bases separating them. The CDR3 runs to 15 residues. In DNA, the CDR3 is TGTGCCACCAGCAGAGATAGGGGCTCCTACAATGAGCAGTTCTTC. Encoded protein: CATSRDRGSYNEQFF.

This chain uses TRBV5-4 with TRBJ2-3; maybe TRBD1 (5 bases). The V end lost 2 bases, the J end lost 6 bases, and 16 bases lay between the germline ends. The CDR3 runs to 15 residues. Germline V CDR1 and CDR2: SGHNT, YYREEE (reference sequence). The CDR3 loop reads CASSFLGQGRDTQYF. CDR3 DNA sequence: TGTGCCAGCAGCTTCCTAGGGCAGGGAAGGGATACGCAGTATTTT.

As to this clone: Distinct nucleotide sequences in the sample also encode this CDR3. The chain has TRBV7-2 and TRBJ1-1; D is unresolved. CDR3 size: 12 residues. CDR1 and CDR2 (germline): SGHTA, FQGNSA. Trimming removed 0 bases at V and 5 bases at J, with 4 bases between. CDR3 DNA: TGTGCCAGCAGCTTAGCGGGGACTGAAGCTTTCTTT. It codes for CASSLAGTEAFF.

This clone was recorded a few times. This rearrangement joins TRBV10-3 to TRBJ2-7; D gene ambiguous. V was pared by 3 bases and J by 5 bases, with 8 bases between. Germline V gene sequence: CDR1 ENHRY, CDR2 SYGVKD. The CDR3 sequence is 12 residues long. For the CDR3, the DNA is TGTGCCATCAGTGATAGTTGGAACGAGCAGTACTTC. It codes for CAISDSWNEQYF.

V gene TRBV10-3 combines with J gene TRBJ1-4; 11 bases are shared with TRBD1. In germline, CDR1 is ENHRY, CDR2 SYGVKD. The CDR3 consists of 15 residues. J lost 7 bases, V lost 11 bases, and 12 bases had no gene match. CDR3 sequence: CAAGTGGTNREKLFF. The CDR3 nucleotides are TGTGCCGCCGGGACAGGGGGGACTAATCGTGAAAAACTGTTTTTT.

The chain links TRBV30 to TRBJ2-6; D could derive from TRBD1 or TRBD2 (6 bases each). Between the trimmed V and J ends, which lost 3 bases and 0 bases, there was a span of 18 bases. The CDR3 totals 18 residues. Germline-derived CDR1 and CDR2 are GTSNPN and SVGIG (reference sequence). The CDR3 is CAWSGGGGRNSGANVLTF. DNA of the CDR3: TGTGCCTGGAGCGGCGGTGGGGGGCGCAACTCTGGGGCCAACGTCCTGACTTTC.

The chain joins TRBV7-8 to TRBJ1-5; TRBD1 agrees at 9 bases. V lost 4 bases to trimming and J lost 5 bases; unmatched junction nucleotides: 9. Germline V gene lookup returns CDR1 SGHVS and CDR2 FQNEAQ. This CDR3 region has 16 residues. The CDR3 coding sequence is TGTGCCAGCAGCTCCGCGACAGGGGGGTGGGATCAGCCCCAGCATTTT. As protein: CASSSATGGWDQPQHF.

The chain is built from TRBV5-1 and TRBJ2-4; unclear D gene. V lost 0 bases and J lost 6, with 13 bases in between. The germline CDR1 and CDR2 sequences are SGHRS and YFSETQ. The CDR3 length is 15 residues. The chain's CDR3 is CASSLEAAPGNIQYF. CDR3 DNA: TGCGCCAGCAGCTTGGAGGCAGCTCCGGGAAACATTCAGTACTTC. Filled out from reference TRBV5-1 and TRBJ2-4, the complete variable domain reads KAGVTQTPRYLIKTRGQQVTLSCSPISGHRSVSWYQQTPGQGLQFLFEYFSETQRNKGNFPGRFSGRQFSNSRSEMNVSTLELGDSALYLCASSLEAAPGNIQYFGAGTRLSVL.

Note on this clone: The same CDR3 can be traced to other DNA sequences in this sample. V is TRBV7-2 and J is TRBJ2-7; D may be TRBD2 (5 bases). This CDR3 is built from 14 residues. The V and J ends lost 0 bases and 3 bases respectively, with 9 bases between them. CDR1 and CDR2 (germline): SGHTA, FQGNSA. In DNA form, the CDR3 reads TGTGCCAGCAGCTTAGCTGCTAGCAGCTACGAGCAGTACTTC. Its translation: CASSLAASSYEQYF.

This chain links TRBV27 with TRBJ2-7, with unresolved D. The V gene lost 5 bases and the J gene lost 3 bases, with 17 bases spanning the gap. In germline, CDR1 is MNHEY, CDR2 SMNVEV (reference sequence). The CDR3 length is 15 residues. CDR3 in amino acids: CASSGRGRSDYEQYF. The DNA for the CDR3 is TGTGCCAGCAGTGGGCGAGGCAGGTCCGACTACGAGCAGTACTTC.